The next 3 T cell receptor beta chains were all read from a single sample in a study of control samples from healthy donors and cancer patients. The protocol was immunoSEQ multiplex PCR, while the TCRdb copy is restricted to in-frame clones and leaves out a portion. The table shows about 180,000 clones, with roughly 94% occurring only once. The sequencing input was blood. All receptors come from a woman aged 18 to 35 in good health.

This sequence joins TRBV9 and TRBJ2-7; 9 bases align to TRBD1. Per the germline V gene, CDR1 is SGDLS and CDR2 is YYNGEE. There are 14 residues in the CDR3. Trimming took 3 bases from V and 2 from J; bases not matched to a gene: 3. CDR3 DNA: TGTGCCAGCAGCGCTCGGACAGGGGCCTACGAGCAGTACTTC. It encodes CASSARTGAYEQYF.

V and J are TRBV4-3 and TRBJ1-2; D is perhaps TRBD1 (6 bases). This CDR3 spans 17 amino acids. CDR1 is LGHNA and CDR2 is YSLEER in the germline V gene. Trimming took off 0 bases at V and 4 bases at J, with 18 bases between the two ends. The CDR3 DNA sequence: TGCGCCAGCAGCCAAGATCTAGGGGGTGGGTCCGGCTATGGCTACACCTTC. It is translated as CASSQDLGGGSGYGYTF.

This chain uses TRBV2 with TRBJ1-1, with D perhaps matching TRBD1 (5 bases). This CDR3 has 17 amino acids. V shed 7 bases and J shed 0 bases, with 21 bases lying between them. Germline V gene lookup returns CDR1 SNHLY and CDR2 FYNNEI. CDR3 sequence reads: CASKSGQLPYMNTEAFF. The CDR3 DNA reads TGTGCCAGCAAGTCGGGGCAGCTGCCGTACATGAACACTGAAGCTTTCTTT.